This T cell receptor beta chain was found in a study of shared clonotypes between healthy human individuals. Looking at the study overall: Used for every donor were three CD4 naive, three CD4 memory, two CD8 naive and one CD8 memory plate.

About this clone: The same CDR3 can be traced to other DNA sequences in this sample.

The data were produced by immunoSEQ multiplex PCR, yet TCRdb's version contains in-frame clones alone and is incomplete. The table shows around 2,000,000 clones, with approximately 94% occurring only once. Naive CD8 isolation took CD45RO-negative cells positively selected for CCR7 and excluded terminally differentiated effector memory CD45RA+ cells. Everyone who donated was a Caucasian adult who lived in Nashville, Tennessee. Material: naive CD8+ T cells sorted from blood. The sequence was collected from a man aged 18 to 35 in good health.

This chain's CDR3 is CSVDLYGYTF. Here the CDR3 DNA reads TGCAGCGTTGACCTTTATGGCTACACCTTC. The rearrangement links TRBV29-1 to TRBJ1-2; no reliable D call. The ends were cut back, 3 bases at V and 5 bases at J, with 4 bases in the middle. Germline CDR1 SQVTM, CDR2 ANQGSEA. The CDR3 totals 10 residues.